A single T cell receptor (beta chain) is shown here with its context. These data come from a study of blood T cell repertoires in COVID-19. In the original workflow: Amplification of reference gene primers provided the estimated nucleated cell counts. Clones were sequenced by immunoSEQ multiplex PCR, and TCRdb holds only the in-frame ones, with some missing. From that table come the V and J calls and clone size; the DNA was used to work out D and trimming. The sample records 330,000 or so clones, about nine tenths being singletons. The sequencing input was peripheral blood. The receptor's source is a man aged 25-40 years with COVID-19, enrolled during active disease.

The chain's CDR3 is CASSQDIADSPNEKLFF. The CDR3 nucleotides are TGCGCCAGCAGCCAAGATATCGCGGACAGCCCTAATGAAAAACTGTTTTTT. The chain uses TRBV4-3 and TRBJ1-4, with a weak D call TRBD1 (6 bases). The V gene's germline CDR1 is LGHNA and CDR2 YSLEER. Deletions cut 0 bases from V and 3 bases from J, with 14 bases between. This CDR3 comprises 17 residues.